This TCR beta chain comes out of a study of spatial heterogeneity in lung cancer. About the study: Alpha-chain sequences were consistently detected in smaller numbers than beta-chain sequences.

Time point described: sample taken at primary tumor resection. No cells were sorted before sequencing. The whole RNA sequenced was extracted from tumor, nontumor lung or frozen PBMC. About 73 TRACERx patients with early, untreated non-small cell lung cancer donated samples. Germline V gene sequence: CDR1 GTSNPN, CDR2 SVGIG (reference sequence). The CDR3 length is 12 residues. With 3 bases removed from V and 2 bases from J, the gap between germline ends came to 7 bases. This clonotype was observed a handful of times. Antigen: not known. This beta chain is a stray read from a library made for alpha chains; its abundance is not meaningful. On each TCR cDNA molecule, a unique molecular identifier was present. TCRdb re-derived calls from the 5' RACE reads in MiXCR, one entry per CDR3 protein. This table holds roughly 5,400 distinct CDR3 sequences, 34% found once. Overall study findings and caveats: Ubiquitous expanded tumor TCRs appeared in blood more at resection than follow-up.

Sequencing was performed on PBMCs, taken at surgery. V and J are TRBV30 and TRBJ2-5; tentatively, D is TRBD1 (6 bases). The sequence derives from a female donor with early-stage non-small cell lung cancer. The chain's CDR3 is CAWSRGQETQYF. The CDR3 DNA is TGTGCCTGGAGCAGGGGACAAGAGACCCAGTACTTC. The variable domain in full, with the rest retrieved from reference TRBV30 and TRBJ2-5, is SQTIHQWPATLVQPVGSPLSLECTVEGTSNPNLYWYRQAAGRGLQLLFYSVGIGQISSEVPQNLSASRPQDRQFILSSKKLLLSDSGFYLCAWSRGQETQYFGPGTRLLVL.